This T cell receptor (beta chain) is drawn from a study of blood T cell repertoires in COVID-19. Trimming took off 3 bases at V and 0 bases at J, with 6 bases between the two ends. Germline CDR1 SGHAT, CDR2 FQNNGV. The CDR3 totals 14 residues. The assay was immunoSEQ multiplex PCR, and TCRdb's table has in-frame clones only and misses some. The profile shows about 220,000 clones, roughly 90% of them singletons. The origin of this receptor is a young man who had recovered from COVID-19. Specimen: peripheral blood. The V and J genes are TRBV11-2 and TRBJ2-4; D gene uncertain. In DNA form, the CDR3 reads TGTGCCAGCAGCTTTGGCGGAGCCAAAAACATTCAGTACTTC. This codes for CASSFGGAKNIQYF. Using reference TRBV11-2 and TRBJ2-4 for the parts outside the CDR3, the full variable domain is EAGVAQSPRYKIIEKRQSVAFWCNPISGHATLYWYQQILGQGPKLLIQFQNNGVVDDSQLPKDRFSAERLKGVDSTLKIQPAKLEDSAVYLCASSFGGAKNIQYFGAGTRLSVL.